This TCR beta chain was profiled in a study of Ad26.COV2.S vaccination and SARS-CoV-2 variants. Described treatment: 15 to 20 received Ad26.COV2.S at low or high dose, single or two shots; about 5 received placebo; per-sample allocation not given. The samples were gathered on day 63 after the first injection of vaccine or placebo. The method was immunoSEQ multiplex PCR; TCRdb's version includes in-frame clones alone and lacks a portion of them. The sample yields about 280,000 clones, about 89% seen once. This sequence was found in a person aged 18-60 years who received the Ad26.COV2.S COVID-19 vaccine or a placebo. Sequencing used peripheral blood, obtained in a trial of Ad26.COV2.S vaccine versus placebo.

The CDR3: CSVGQESGANVLTF. In DNA form, the CDR3 reads TGCAGCGTTGGACAGGAATCCGGGGCCAACGTCCTGACTTTC. The chain couples TRBV29-1 to TRBJ2-6; TRBD1 is a possible D gene (6 bases). Trimming cost V 4 bases and J 4 bases, with 11 bases left between them. CDR1 and CDR2 from the germline V gene are SQVTM and ANQGSEA. The CDR3 covers 14 residues.